This TCR beta chain was identified in a study of T cell changes during pregnancy in multiple sclerosis. V lost 8 bases and J lost 5; bases outside the gene matches: 8. This CDR3 is 13 amino acids long. CDR1 and CDR2 (germline): LGHNA, YSLEER. Clones were sequenced by immunoSEQ multiplex PCR, and TCRdb holds only the in-frame ones, with some missing. The table has about 79,000 clones, about 90% seen once; the top ten hold 0.4% to 0.6%. This receptor was taken from a female donor with multiple sclerosis, enrolled in a pregnancy study. This sample comprised CD4+ T cells from peripheral blood mononuclear cells, obtained in the second trimester of pregnancy. The rearrangement joins TRBV4-3 to TRBJ1-1; TRBD1 matches 7 bases. CDR3 DNA: TGCGCCAGCTCGCTACAGGGGCGGACTGAAGCTTTCTTT. Translating gives CASSLQGRTEAFF.